What follows is one T cell receptor (beta chain) and its context. The antigen this receptor binds is unknown. One base away there is no much larger clone; base qualities are not given. These data are taken from a study of HIV-infected patients and healthy controls (dated by TCRdb to between 2012 and 2015). The library relied on 5' RACE. The data were produced on an Illumina MiSeq. The public reads were quality trimmed at Q25 with fastp and then assembled into clones with MiXCR by TCRdb, keeping productive beta chains. Each record represents a unique CDR3 protein, reported with the most common genes and DNA among its rows. Across this sample there are approximately 67,000 distinct CDR3 sequences, with around 16% seen only once. Jointly, the top ten make up around 6% of the sample. The sample was CD4+ T cells from blood. The sequence was obtained from a human donor in good health.

The DNA reads TGTGCCAGGGGGGGGCACGGCACTGAAGCTTTCTTT. The encoded protein is CARGGHGTEAFF. Here the chain combines TRBV21-1 and TRBJ1-1; the table's D call, TRBD1, has no DNA check behind it. TRBV21-1 corresponds to a pseudogene. The CDR3 holds 12 amino acids from the cysteine to the phenylalanine. Only the CDR3 DNA is retained, 36 bases long and in frame from the first base.